The 30 T cell receptor beta chains in this list originate from one sample, sequenced in a study of blood T cells in healthy people across ages. The second PCR ran about 6 to 11 cycles with a sample-barcoded 5' primer and J-beta primers. MiXCR, run by TCRdb on the 5' RACE reads, gives a single entry per CDR3 protein. The sample yields about 1 million distinct CDR3 sequences, more than 40% seen once. The sample comprised blood. The source of these receptors is a woman aged 55-69 years in good health.

This clonotype showed up just a few times. The chain recombines TRBV3-1 with TRBJ2-1, with unresolved D. Germline V gives CDR1 LGHDT, CDR2 YNNKEL (reference sequence). The CDR3 has 11 residues. The V and J ends lost 5 bases and 9 bases respectively, with 8 bases between them. In nucleotides, the CDR3 is TGTGCCAGCAGCTCCTTCGCTGAGCAGTTCTTC. This encodes CASSSFAEQFF.

This chain uses TRBV10-1 with TRBJ2-7; tentative D call: TRBD2 (5 bases). V was pared by 2 bases and J by 9 bases, with 20 bases between. The CDR3 runs 15 residues. Germline V gives CDR1 WNHNN, CDR2 SYGVQD (reference sequence). The CDR3 DNA reads TGCGCCAGCAGTGAGGGCCGCGGAGGCCCCGTGGGGCAGTACTTC. The encoded protein is CASSEGRGGPVGQYF.

The chain is built from TRBV27 and TRBJ2-1; 12 nucleotides agree with TRBD2. CDR3 length equals 13 residues. Germline assignment: CDR1 MNHEY and CDR2 SMNVEV (reference sequence). After removal of 6 bases from V and 12 bases from J, the junction contained 6 bases not matched to a gene. In DNA form, the CDR3 reads TGTGCCAGCAGGAAGACTAGCGGGAGTGGGCAGTTCTTC. Translated, it gives CASRKTSGSGQFF.

With regard to this clonotype: This clone may be a read error of a much larger clone one base away. Here the CDR3 reads CSSRDPQETQFF. The CDR3 DNA reads as TGCAGCAGCCGGGACCCCCAAGAGACCCAGTTCTTC. The chain has TRBV29-1 and TRBJ2-1; D possibly matches TRBD1 or TRBD2 (5 bases each). This CDR3 has 12 residues. In germline, CDR1 is SQVTM, CDR2 ANQGSEA. V gave up 8 bases and J gave up 13 bases, with 21 bases separating them.

V and J are TRBV20-1 and TRBJ2-1, with 8 nucleotides matching TRBD2. V lost 5 bases to trimming and J lost 3 bases; unmatched junction nucleotides: 12. CDR1 and CDR2 (germline): DFQATT, SNEGSKA (reference sequence). This CDR3 is built from 16 residues. The CDR3 bases are TGCAGTGCTCTTCCGATTAGCGGGAAGGACTACAATGAGCAGTTCTTC. Translation: CSALPISGKDYNEQFF.

The chain links TRBV27 to TRBJ2-2, with D unclear. Germline CDR1 and CDR2: MNHEY and SMNVEV (reference sequence). This CDR3 contains 15 residues. Trimming stripped 2 bases from V and 4 bases from J, with 11 bases between. The CDR3 protein is CASSLRPFVTGELFF. For the CDR3, the DNA is TGTGCCAGCAGTTTACGCCCGTTTGTCACCGGGGAGCTGTTTTTT.

This clonotype appeared a few times. The J gene is TRBJ1-6, the V gene TRBV7-9; D gene ambiguous. From germline, CDR1 is SEHNR and CDR2 FQNEAQ (reference sequence). CDR3 length: 13 residues. DNA for the CDR3: TGTGCGAGCGAAGGGAGCAATAATTCACCCCTCCACTTT. Protein product: CASEGSNNSPLHF.

The V gene is TRBV7-6, the J gene TRBJ2-5, with D possibly being TRBD1 or TRBD2 (5 bases each). The V gene's germline CDR1 is SGHVS and CDR2 FNYEAQ. The V end lost 6 bases, the J end lost 5 bases, and 19 bases lay between the germline ends. The CDR3 covers 15 residues. In nucleotides, the CDR3 is TGTGCCAGCAGTTCAAATCCGGGACCTAAGGAGACCCAGTACTTC. Residues: CASSSNPGPKETQYF.

This clonotype was counted ten times or more. This chain links TRBV28 with TRBJ1-2, with D maybe TRBD1 (5 bases). Trimming stripped 3 bases from V and 3 bases from J, with 8 bases between. From germline, CDR1 is MDHEN and CDR2 SYDVKM. The CDR3 is 13 amino acids. Here the CDR3 DNA reads TGTGCCAGCAGTTTGAAGGGGTACTATGGCTACACCTTC. This translates into CASSLKGYYGYTF.

This clonotype was counted once. The CDR3 is CASSPIAGRTTDTQYF. The DNA of the CDR3 is TGTGCCAGCAGCCCCATAGCGGGAAGGACCACAGATACGCAGTATTTT. The V call is TRBV9, the J call TRBJ2-3; TRBD2 agrees at 8 bases. CDR1 SGDLS and CDR2 YYNGEE come from the germline V gene. Trimming at V came to 4 bases and at J to 2 bases, leaving 9 bases not matched to a gene. CDR3 length: 16 amino acids.

The chain carries TRBV27 and TRBJ2-5, with 13 bases aligning to TRBD2. The CDR3 extends over 15 amino acids. V shed 4 bases, J shed 5 bases, and the junction held 4 bases outside the gene matches. Germline CDR1 is MNHEY and CDR2 is SMNVEV (reference sequence). The CDR3: CASSWTSGSGETQYF. The CDR3 DNA sequence: TGTGCCAGCAGTTGGACTAGCGGGAGTGGGGAGACCCAGTACTTC.

The V call is TRBV6-6, the J call TRBJ2-3, with 12 bases that match TRBD2. The ends lost 11 bases at V and 0 bases at J; junction bases unmatched: 12. The CDR3 loop spans 17 amino acids. Germline CDR1 is MNHNY and CDR2 is SVGAGI (reference sequence). The DNA of the CDR3 is TGTGCCGCAAAACTAGCGGGAGGTTCTCCTAGCACAGATACGCAGTATTTT. Translation: CAAKLAGGSPSTDTQYF.

This clonotype has just one count. The rearrangement links TRBV2 to TRBJ2-1; 11 nucleotides agree with TRBD2. Germline-derived CDR1 and CDR2 are SNHLY and FYNNEI. With V trimmed by 3 bases and J by 4 bases, 14 bases remained unmatched. The CDR3 runs to 19 residues. The CDR3 is CASSDGTSGPRFPYNEQFF. In nucleotides, the CDR3 is TGTGCCAGCAGTGATGGGACTAGCGGCCCACGTTTTCCTTACAATGAGCAGTTCTTC.

The genes are TRBV3-1 and TRBJ2-6; TRBD2 aligns across 13 bases. The germline gives CDR1 LGHDT, CDR2 YNNKEL (reference sequence). The CDR3 extends over 20 amino acids. Losses at the gene ends were 4 bases for V and 0 bases for J; bases not matched to a gene: 9. The DNA of the CDR3 is TGTGCCAGCAGCCTTGGGACTAGCGGGGAAGTCGTCTCTGGGGCCAACGTCCTGACTTTC. Amino acid sequence: CASSLGTSGEVVSGANVLTF. Using reference TRBV3-1 and TRBJ2-6 for the parts outside the CDR3, the full variable domain is DTAVSQTPKYLVTQMGNDKSIKCEQNLGHDTMYWYKQDSKKFLKIMFSYNNKELIINETVPNRFSPKSPDKAHLNLHINSLELGDSAVYFCASSLGTSGEVVSGANVLTFGAGSRLTVL.

The chain recombines TRBV15 with TRBJ2-1; D possibly corresponds to TRBD2 (5 bases). Germline V gene sequence: CDR1 LNHNV, CDR2 YYDKDF (reference sequence). The CDR3 covers 16 residues. V lost 0 bases and J 7 bases, leaving 16 bases between the germline ends. CDR3 DNA: TGTGCCACCAGCAGAGATCGGGCTAGCTTCAGGAATGAGCAGTTCTTC. Residues: CATSRDRASFRNEQFF. The variable domain in full, with the rest retrieved from reference TRBV15 and TRBJ2-1, is DAMVIQNPRYQVTQFGKPVTLSCSQTLNHNVMYWYQQKSSQAPKLLFHYYDKDFNNEADTPDNFQSRRPNTSFCFLDIRSPGLGDTAMYLCATSRDRASFRNEQFFGPGTRLTVL.

The chain couples TRBV6-5 to TRBJ2-4; D remains unclear. The V end lost 6 bases, the J end lost 1 base, and 13 bases lay between the germline ends. CDR1 is MNHEY, CDR2 SVGAGI, per germline. The CDR3 totals 15 residues. The DNA for the CDR3 is TGTGCCAGCAGCCACACCGGAGAGGCCAAAAACATTCAGTACTTC. Translated, it gives CASSHTGEAKNIQYF.

This rearrangement joins TRBV27 to TRBJ2-1; D is perhaps TRBD1 (6 bases). Germline CDR1 is MNHEY and CDR2 is SMNVEV (reference sequence). The CDR3 spans 15 residues. V was pared by 4 bases and J by 6 bases, with 16 bases between. For the CDR3, the DNA is TGTGCCAGCAGTTCCCCTCGGGACACCTCCAATGAGCAGTTCTTC. It yields the protein CASSSPRDTSNEQFF.

The rearrangement joins TRBV11-2 to TRBJ2-5; 8 bases agree with TRBD2. The CDR3 has 16 amino acids. Germline V gives CDR1 SGHAT, CDR2 FQNNGV. After removal of 6 bases from V and 1 base from J, the junction contained 10 bases not matched to a gene. CDR3 in amino acids: CASRLLSGASQETQYF. The DNA of the CDR3 is TGTGCCAGCAGACTTCTTAGCGGGGCTAGCCAAGAGACCCAGTACTTC.

This clonotype appeared once. The rearrangement links TRBV3-1 to TRBJ2-1; 9 bases match TRBD1. The germline V gene has CDR1 LGHDT and CDR2 YNNKEL (reference sequence). V lost 3 bases, J lost 7 bases, and 13 bases stayed unmatched. The CDR3 consists of 17 residues. CDR3 bases: TGTGCCAGCAGCCATCTAAAACCGGGACAGGGCCCGAATGAGCAGTTCTTC. Amino acids: CASSHLKPGQGPNEQFF.

The chain combines TRBV20-1 with TRBJ2-1, with 14 positions matching TRBD2. This CDR3 spans 19 amino acids. CDR1 DFQATT and CDR2 SNEGSKA come from the germline V gene (reference sequence). V trimming: 0 bases; J trimming: 5 bases; junction bases outside the gene matches: 12. CDR3 loop: CSARDFAGTSGRLNNEQFF. The CDR3 coding sequence is TGCAGTGCTAGAGATTTTGCCGGGACTAGCGGGAGACTAAACAATGAGCAGTTCTTC.

The rearrangement links TRBV11-2 to TRBJ2-2; D may be TRBD2 (6 bases). The CDR3 runs to 15 residues. V lost 1 base to trimming and J lost 4 bases, with 10 bases between them. The germline CDR1 and CDR2 sequences are SGHAT and FQNNGV. The CDR3 DNA reads as TGTGCCAGCAGCTTAGGAGGGAGGTTCACCGGGGAGCTGTTTTTT. Protein sequence: CASSLGGRFTGELFF.

This sequence joins TRBV7-3 and TRBJ2-1; D might be TRBD2 (6 bases). V gave up 5 bases and J gave up 7 bases, with 21 bases separating them. The CDR3 sequence is 16 residues long. Germline CDR1 SGHTA, CDR2 FQGTGA. This CDR3 reads CASSPLGGTHQNEQFF. CDR3 bases: TGTGCCAGCAGCCCGCTGGGCGGGACTCATCAAAATGAGCAGTTCTTC.

About this clonotype itself: At one boundary the junction diverges from the germline segment, which might be a read error. This rearrangement joins TRBV12-3 or TRBV12-4 to TRBJ2-7; D remains ambiguous. This CDR3 region has 14 residues. The CDR3 loop is CACSLGNRAYEQYF. CDR3 nucleotide sequence: TGTGCCTGCAGTTTAGGGAATAGGGCCTACGAGCAGTACTTC.

The V call is TRBV3-1, the J call TRBJ2-7; TRBD1 is a possible D gene (5 bases). Trimming removed 2 bases from V and 3 bases from J, with 11 bases in between. Germline loops: CDR1 LGHDT, CDR2 YNNKEL (reference sequence). The length of the CDR3 is 14 residues. This CDR3 reads CASSQRGSHYEQYF. In nucleotides, the CDR3 is TGTGCCAGCAGCCAAAGGGGATCTCACTACGAGCAGTACTTC.

This clonotype was seen at least ten times. CDR3 sequence reads: CASSPVLAGVDTQYF. CDR3 DNA: TGTGCCAGCAGCCCCGTACTAGCGGGAGTTGATACGCAGTATTTT. V gene TRBV4-2 combines with J gene TRBJ2-3; 11 bases line up with TRBD2. This CDR3 has 15 amino acids. After removal of 4 bases from V and 6 bases from J, the junction contained 6 bases not matched to a gene. The germline CDR1 and CDR2 sequences are LGHNA and YNFKEQ.

This clonotype was seen a handful of times. The CDR3 protein is CAISIAHEQFF. The CDR3 region has the DNA TGTGCCATCAGTATAGCCCATGAGCAGTTCTTC. The chain has TRBV10-3 and TRBJ2-1; D not certain. Trimming stripped 5 bases from V and 8 bases from J, with 7 bases between. The CDR3 spans 11 residues. In germline, CDR1 is ENHRY, CDR2 SYGVKD.

This clonotype was counted a few times. The chain couples TRBV10-2 to TRBJ2-5; maybe TRBD2 (6 bases). This CDR3 is built from 13 residues. Germline CDR1 reads WSHSY; CDR2 reads SAAADI. V was pared by 4 bases and J by 11 bases, with 17 bases between. The CDR3 sequence is CASSALGLGEQYF. In nucleotides, the CDR3 is TGCGCCAGCAGTGCCTTGGGACTCGGAGAGCAGTACTTC.

The chain links TRBV7-3 to TRBJ2-5; 10 nucleotides match TRBD2. The CDR3 has 16 residues. V shed 4 bases and J 2 bases; nucleotides not matched to a gene: 7. Looked up from germline, CDR1 is SGHTA and CDR2 is FQGTGA. CDR3 sequence: CASSYIAGGSQETQYF. The DNA for the CDR3 is TGTGCCAGCAGCTATATAGCGGGGGGCTCACAAGAGACCCAGTACTTC. The entire variable domain, with the rest obtained from reference TRBV7-3 and TRBJ2-5, is as follows: GAGVSQTPSNKVTEKGKYVELRCDPISGHTALYWYRQSLGQGPEFLIYFQGTGAADDSGLPNDRFFAVRPEGSVSTLKIQRTERGDSAVYLCASSYIAGGSQETQYFGPGTRLLVL.

The chain recombines TRBV5-1 with TRBJ2-5, with 9 bases fitting TRBD1. The germline CDR1 and CDR2 sequences are SGHRS and YFSETQ. This CDR3 spans 16 amino acids. V lost 2 bases to trimming and J lost 11 bases; unmatched junction nucleotides: 16. CDR3: CASSLNRGLTGNEQYF. The CDR3 DNA sequence: TGCGCCAGCAGCTTAAACAGGGGGCTTACAGGCAATGAGCAGTACTTC.

The rearrangement links TRBV20-1 to TRBJ2-2; 7 positions agree with TRBD1. V was pared by 5 bases and J by 0 bases, with 3 bases of the junction left unmatched. This CDR3 is built from 14 residues. From germline, CDR1 is DFQATT and CDR2 SNEGSKA (reference sequence). CDR3 nucleotides: TGCAGTGCTTGGGACAGAGCGAACACCGGGGAGCTGTTTTTT. Encoded protein: CSAWDRANTGELFF.